This T cell receptor beta chain was captured by sequencing in a study of blood T cell repertoires in COVID-19. Germline CDR1 reads MGHRA; CDR2 reads YSYEKL. V dropped 0 bases and J dropped 4 bases, with 8 bases sitting between them. This CDR3 spans 14 amino acids. Original analysis: Reference gene primer amplification gave estimated nucleated cell counts. Profiling relied on immunoSEQ multiplex PCR, and the TCRdb table lists in-frame clones only, not all of them. V, J and clone size are those of that table, while D and trimming were read from the DNA. The sample includes 35,000 to 50,000 clones, approximately 85% of them seen just once.

This TCR came from a human donor in a cohort sampled during active COVID-19. The rearrangement links TRBV4-1 to TRBJ2-3; unclear D gene. The sample comprised peripheral blood. The CDR3 spells CASSQDSPADTQYF. The DNA of the CDR3 is TGCGCCAGCAGCCAAGATTCGCCGGCAGATACGCAGTATTTT.